The sequence of this T cell receptor beta chain was determined in a study of blood T cell repertoires in COVID-19. The protocol was immunoSEQ multiplex PCR, while the TCRdb copy is restricted to in-frame clones and leaves out a portion. The repertoire holds about 88,000 clones, approximately 89% seen once, with 5% to 6.5% in the top ten. Material: peripheral blood. The source of this sequence is a woman older than 75 with active COVID-19.

CDR3 coding DNA: TGCGCCAGCAGCTTGGGGCTAGCGGGAGGGCCGGAGGATGAGCAGTTCTTC. Residues: CASSLGLAGGPEDEQFF. The chain carries TRBV5-1 and TRBJ2-1; 12 bases line up with TRBD2. This CDR3 is built from 17 residues. The germline V gene encodes CDR1 SGHRS and CDR2 YFSETQ. V shed 0 bases, J shed 8 bases, and the junction held 9 bases outside the gene matches.